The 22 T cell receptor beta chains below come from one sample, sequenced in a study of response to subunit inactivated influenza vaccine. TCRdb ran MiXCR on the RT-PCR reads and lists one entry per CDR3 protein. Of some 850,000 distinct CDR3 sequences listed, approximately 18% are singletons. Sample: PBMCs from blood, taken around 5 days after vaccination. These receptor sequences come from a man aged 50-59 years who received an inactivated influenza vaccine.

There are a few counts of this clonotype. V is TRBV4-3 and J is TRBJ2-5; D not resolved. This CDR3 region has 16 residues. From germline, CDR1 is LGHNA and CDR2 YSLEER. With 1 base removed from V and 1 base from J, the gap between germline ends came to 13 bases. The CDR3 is CASSQGSRGFQETQYF. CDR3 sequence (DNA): TGCGCCAGCAGCCAAGGGTCACGAGGCTTCCAAGAGACCCAGTACTTC.

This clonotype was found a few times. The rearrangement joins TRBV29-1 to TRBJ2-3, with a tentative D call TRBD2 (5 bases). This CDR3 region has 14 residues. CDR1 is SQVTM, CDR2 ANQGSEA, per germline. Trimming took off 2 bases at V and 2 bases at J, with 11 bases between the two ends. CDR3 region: CSVEPTTNTDTQYF. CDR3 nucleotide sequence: TGCAGCGTTGAACCGACTACTAACACAGATACGCAGTATTTT.

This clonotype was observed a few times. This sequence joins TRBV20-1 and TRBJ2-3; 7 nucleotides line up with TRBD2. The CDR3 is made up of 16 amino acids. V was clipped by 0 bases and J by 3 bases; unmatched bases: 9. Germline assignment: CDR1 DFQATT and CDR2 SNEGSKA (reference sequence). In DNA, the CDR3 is TGCAGTGCTAGAGATTTAGGGAGGGCCATGACAGATACGCAGTATTTT. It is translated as CSARDLGRAMTDTQYF.

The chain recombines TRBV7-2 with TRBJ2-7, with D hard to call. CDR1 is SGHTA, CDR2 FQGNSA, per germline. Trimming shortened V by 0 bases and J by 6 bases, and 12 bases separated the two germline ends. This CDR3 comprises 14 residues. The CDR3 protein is CASSLAGSYREQYF. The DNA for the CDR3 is TGTGCCAGCAGCTTAGCAGGGTCCTATCGCGAGCAGTACTTC. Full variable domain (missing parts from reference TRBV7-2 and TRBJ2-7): GAGVSQSPSNKVTEKGKDVELRCDPISGHTALYWYRQSLGQGLEFLIYFQGNSAPDKSGLPSDRFSAERTGGSVSTLTIQRTQQEDSAVYLCASSLAGSYREQYFGPGTRLTVT.

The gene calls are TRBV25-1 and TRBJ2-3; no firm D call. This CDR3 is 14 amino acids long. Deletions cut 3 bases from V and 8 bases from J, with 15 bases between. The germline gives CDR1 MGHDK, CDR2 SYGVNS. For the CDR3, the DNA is TGTGCCAGCAGTGACAGGATGGGGTTTGGTACGCAGTATTTT. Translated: CASSDRMGFGTQYF.

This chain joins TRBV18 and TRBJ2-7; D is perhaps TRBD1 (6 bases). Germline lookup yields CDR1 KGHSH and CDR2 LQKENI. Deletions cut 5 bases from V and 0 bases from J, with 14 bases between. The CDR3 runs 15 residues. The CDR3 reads CASSNGDTRSYEQYF. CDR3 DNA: TGTGCCAGCTCAAATGGGGACACACGCTCCTACGAGCAGTACTTC.

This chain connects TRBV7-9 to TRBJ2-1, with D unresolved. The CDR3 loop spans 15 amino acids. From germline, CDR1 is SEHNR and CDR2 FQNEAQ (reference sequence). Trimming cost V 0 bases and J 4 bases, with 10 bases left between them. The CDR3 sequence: CASSLAYKLYNEQFF. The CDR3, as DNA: TGTGCCAGCAGCTTAGCGTACAAACTTTACAATGAGCAGTTCTTC.

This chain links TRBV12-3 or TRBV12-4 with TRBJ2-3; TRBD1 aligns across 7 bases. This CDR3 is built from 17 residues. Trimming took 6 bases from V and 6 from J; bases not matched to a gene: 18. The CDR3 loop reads CASSLRRRSQGVDTQYF. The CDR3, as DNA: TGTGCCAGCAGCCTACGCCGGCGTAGTCAGGGGGTGGATACGCAGTATTTT.

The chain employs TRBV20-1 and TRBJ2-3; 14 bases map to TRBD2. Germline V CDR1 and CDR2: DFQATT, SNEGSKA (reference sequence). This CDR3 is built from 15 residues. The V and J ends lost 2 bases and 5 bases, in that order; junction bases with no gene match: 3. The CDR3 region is CSARRLAGGIDTQYF. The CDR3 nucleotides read TGCAGTGCTAGACGACTAGCGGGAGGGATAGATACGCAGTATTTT.

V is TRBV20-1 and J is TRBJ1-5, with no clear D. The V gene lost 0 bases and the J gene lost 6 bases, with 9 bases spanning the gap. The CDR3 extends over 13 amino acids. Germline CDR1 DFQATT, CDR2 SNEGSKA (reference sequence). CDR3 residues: CSAREGGVQPQHF. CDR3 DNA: TGCAGTGCTAGAGAGGGAGGAGTTCAGCCCCAGCATTTT.

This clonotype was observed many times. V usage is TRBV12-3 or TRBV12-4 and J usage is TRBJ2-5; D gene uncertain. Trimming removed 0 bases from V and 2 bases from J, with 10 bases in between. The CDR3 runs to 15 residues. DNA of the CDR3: TGTGCCAGCAGTTTAGCGCCATCAACACAAGAGACCCAGTACTTC. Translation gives CASSLAPSTQETQYF.

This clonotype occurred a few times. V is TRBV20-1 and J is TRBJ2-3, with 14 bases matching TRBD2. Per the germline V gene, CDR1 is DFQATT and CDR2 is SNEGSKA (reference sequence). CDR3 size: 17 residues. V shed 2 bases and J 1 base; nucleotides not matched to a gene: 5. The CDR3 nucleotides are TGCAGTGCTAGACGGACTAGCGGGGGGCCGGGCACAGATACGCAGTATTTT. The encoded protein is CSARRTSGGPGTDTQYF.

The CDR3 protein is CSARPKTGGGTEAFF. The CDR3 DNA sequence: TGCAGTGCTAGGCCAAAGACAGGGGGCGGCACTGAAGCTTTCTTT. V gene TRBV20-1 combines with J gene TRBJ1-1, with 10 nucleotides matching TRBD1. The germline gives CDR1 DFQATT, CDR2 SNEGSKA (reference sequence). The CDR3 consists of 15 residues. The V and J ends lost 3 bases and 4 bases, in that order; junction bases with no gene match: 8.

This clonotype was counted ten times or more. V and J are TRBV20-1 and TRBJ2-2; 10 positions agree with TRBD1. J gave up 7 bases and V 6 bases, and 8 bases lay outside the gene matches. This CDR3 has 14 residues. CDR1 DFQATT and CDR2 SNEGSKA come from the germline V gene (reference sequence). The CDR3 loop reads CSAPGQGRIGELFF. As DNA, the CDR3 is TGCAGTGCACCGGGACAGGGGAGAATCGGGGAGCTGTTTTTT.

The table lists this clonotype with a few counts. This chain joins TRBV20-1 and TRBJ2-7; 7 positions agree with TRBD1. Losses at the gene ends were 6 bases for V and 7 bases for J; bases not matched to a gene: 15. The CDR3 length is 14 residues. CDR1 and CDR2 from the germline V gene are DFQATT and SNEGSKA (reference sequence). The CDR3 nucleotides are TGCAGTGCCGTGGGACAGACCAGTACTTGGGAGCAGTACTTC. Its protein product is CSAVGQTSTWEQYF.

The DNA for the CDR3 is TGCGCCAGCAGCCAAAGCCAGGGGTTCCTAACAGATACGCAGTATTTT. Encoded protein: CASSQSQGFLTDTQYF. The V and J genes are TRBV4-3 and TRBJ2-3; a possible D gene is TRBD1 (6 bases). This CDR3 spans 16 amino acids. Germline assignment: CDR1 LGHNA and CDR2 YSLEER. With 2 bases removed from V and 3 bases from J, the gap between germline ends came to 15 bases.

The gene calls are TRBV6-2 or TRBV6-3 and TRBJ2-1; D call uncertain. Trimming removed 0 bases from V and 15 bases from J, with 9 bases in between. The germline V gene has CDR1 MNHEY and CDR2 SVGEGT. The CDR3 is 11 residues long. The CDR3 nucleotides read TGTGCCAGCAGTTACTCCTGGGATAGGTTCTTC. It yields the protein CASSYSWDRFF.

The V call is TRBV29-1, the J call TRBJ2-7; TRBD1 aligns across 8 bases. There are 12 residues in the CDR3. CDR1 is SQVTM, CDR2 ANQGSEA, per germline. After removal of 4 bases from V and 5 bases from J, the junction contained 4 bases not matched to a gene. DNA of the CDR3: TGCAGCGTTGTGACAGGGGCCCACGAGCAGTACTTC. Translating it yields CSVVTGAHEQYF.

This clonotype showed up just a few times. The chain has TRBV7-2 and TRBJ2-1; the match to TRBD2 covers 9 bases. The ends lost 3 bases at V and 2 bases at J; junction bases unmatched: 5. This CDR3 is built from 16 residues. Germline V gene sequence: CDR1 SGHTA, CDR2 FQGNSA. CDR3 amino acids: CASSFSTSGAYNEQFF. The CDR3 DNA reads TGTGCCAGCAGCTTCTCGACTAGCGGTGCCTACAATGAGCAGTTCTTC. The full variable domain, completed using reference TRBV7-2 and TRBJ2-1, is GAGVSQSPSNKVTEKGKDVELRCDPISGHTALYWYRQSLGQGLEFLIYFQGNSAPDKSGLPSDRFSAERTGGSVSTLTIQRTQQEDSAVYLCASSFSTSGAYNEQFFGPGTRLTVL.

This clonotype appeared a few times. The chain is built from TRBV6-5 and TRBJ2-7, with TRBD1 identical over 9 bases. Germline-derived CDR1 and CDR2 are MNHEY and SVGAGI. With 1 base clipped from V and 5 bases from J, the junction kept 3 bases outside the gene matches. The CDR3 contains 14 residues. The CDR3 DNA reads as TGTGCCAGCAGTTACTTGGGACAGGGTAACGAGCAGTACTTC. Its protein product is CASSYLGQGNEQYF.

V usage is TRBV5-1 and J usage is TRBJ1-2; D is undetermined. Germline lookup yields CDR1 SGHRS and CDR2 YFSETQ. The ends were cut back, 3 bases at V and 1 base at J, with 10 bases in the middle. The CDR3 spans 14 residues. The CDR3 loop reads CASSSAPGNYGYTF. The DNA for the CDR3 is TGCGCCAGCAGCTCCGCACCTGGTAACTATGGCTACACCTTC.

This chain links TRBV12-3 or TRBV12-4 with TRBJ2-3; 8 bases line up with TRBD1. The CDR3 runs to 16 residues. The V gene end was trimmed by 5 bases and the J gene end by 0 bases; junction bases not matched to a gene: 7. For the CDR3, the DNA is TGTGCCAGCAGTCCGAGACAGGGGTCCAGCACAGATACGCAGTATTTT. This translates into CASSPRQGSSTDTQYF.